The sample holds a few counts of the clone carrying this TCR beta chain. The data originate from a study of blood T cells in healthy people across ages. Sample-barcoded 5' priming and a J-beta primer mix drove a second PCR of roughly 6 to 12 cycles. MiXCR, applied by TCRdb to the 5' RACE reads, yields one record per CDR3 protein. The data hold around 1.5 million distinct CDR3 sequences, with roughly 59% observed a single time. CDR3 length: 18 amino acids. Germline CDR1 and CDR2: MGHRA and YSYEKL. The ends were cut back, 0 bases at V and 0 bases at J, with 15 bases in the middle. V usage is TRBV4-1 and J usage is TRBJ2-1, with D perhaps assigned TRBD1 or TRBD2 (6 bases each). The clonotype was recovered from a man in his late teens or twenties in good health. The sequenced sample consisted of blood. The DNA for the CDR3 is TGCGCCAGCAGCCAAGAGGGGGGCGGGATAAGCTCCTACAATGAGCAGTTCTTC. This translates into CASSQEGGGISSYNEQFF.